This T cell receptor beta chain appears in the sequencing data of a study of blood T cell repertoires in COVID-19. Turning to the study itself: Sources were T cells, B-cell-depleted T cells, or PBMCs; the material itself was cDNA or gDNA.

Original processing methods: How many nucleated cells were present was estimated from reference gene primer amplification. Using immunoSEQ multiplex PCR, the repertoire was profiled, and TCRdb retains in-frame clones only, with some absent. V, J and clone size were drawn from that table, and D and trimming were deduced from the DNA. The data hold 450,000 or so clones, with 89% observed a single time. Input material: peripheral blood. The receptor was derived from a woman aged 40 to 55 with COVID-19, enrolled during active disease.

In nucleotides, the CDR3 is TGTGCCAGCAGCTTGGTGTACACGGGCACTGAAGCTTTCTTT. Translated: CASSLVYTGTEAFF. This chain joins TRBV7-2 and TRBJ1-1; D is ambiguous. The CDR3 is made up of 14 amino acids. Germline CDR1 SGHTA, CDR2 FQGNSA. V was cut by 3 bases and J by 4 bases, with 12 bases left in between.